The clone carrying this T cell receptor beta chain was picked up many times. The data are from a study of spatial heterogeneity in lung cancer. On the study more broadly: Detected beta-chain sequences consistently exceeded alpha-chain sequences.

After removal of 6 bases from V and 0 bases from J, the junction contained 12 bases not matched to a gene. The length of the CDR3 is 17 residues. Per germline, CDR1 MNHEY and CDR2 SVGEGT. Regarding time point: sample taken at primary tumor resection. The donor population consisted of about 75 patients with untreated, early-stage non-small cell lung cancer. In each case, whole RNA from tumor, nontumor lung or frozen PBMC was sequenced unsorted. The library protocol tagged each TCR cDNA with a unique molecular identifier. MiXCR, applied by TCRdb to the 5' RACE reads, yields one record per CDR3 protein. The data show 30,000 to 40,000 distinct CDR3 sequences, with just over 3% seen just once and approximately 35% held by the top ten.

This specimen consisted of normal lung tissue next to the tumor, obtained at surgery. The chain links TRBV6-2 or TRBV6-3 to TRBJ2-3; 7 positions agree with TRBD1. The source is a male donor with early-stage non-small cell lung cancer. The CDR3 nucleotides read TGTGCCAGCAGCCTAATACCCCAGACAGGGAGCACAGATACGCAGTATTTT. Amino acid sequence: CASSLIPQTGSTDTQYF.